A single sample is the source of the 10 T cell receptor beta chains below, sequenced in a study of cytomegalovirus exposure and HLA in healthy donors. With 60 Vbeta and 13 Jbeta primers, the PCR was carried out. The repertoire was sequenced with immunoSEQ multiplex PCR; TCRdb's copy has only in-frame clones and lacks some. The repertoire holds roughly 200,000 clones, with 75% to 85% as singletons. Sequencing input: PBMCs. All receptors come from a girl aged 10 to 17 in good health and CMV-seropositive.

This clone occurred a few times. V is TRBV5-1 and J is TRBJ1-4, with TRBD1 as a possible D gene (6 bases). Looked up from germline, CDR1 is SGHRS and CDR2 is YFSETQ. There are 14 residues in the CDR3. The ends were cut back, 5 bases at V and 7 bases at J, with 15 bases in the middle. The CDR3 DNA follows: TGCGCCAGCAGACAGGGATGGGGAAGTGAAAAACTGTTTTTT. Its protein product is CASRQGWGSEKLFF.

J is TRBJ1-2 and V is TRBV2; 9 nucleotides align to TRBD1. CDR1 SNHLY and CDR2 FYNNEI come from the germline V gene. The CDR3 sequence is 14 residues long. V lost 5 bases and J lost 1; bases outside the gene matches: 2. The CDR3 region is CASSQGQGNYGYTF. The DNA of the CDR3 is TGTGCCAGCAGTCAGGGACAGGGTAACTATGGCTACACCTTC.

This clone was seen more than once but under ten times. The chain couples TRBV5-6 to TRBJ1-2; D is ambiguous. This CDR3 spans 14 amino acids. Looked up from germline, CDR1 is SGHDT and CDR2 is YYEEEE. V lost 0 bases and J 2 bases, leaving 8 bases between the germline ends. The CDR3 spells CASSLVSLNYGYTF. The CDR3 DNA follows: TGTGCCAGCAGCTTGGTTTCCCTGAACTATGGCTACACCTTC.

The V call is TRBV5-1, the J call TRBJ2-7; 11 positions agree with TRBD2. V gave up 3 bases and J gave up 4 bases; unmatched junction bases: 0. Germline V gene lookup returns CDR1 SGHRS and CDR2 YFSETQ. The CDR3 is 13 residues long. The CDR3 sequence: CASSWTSGYEQYF. The CDR3 region has the DNA TGCGCCAGCAGCTGGACTAGCGGGTACGAGCAGTACTTC. The full variable domain, rest sourced from reference TRBV5-1 and TRBJ2-7, is KAGVTQTPRYLIKTRGQQVTLSCSPISGHRSVSWYQQTPGQGLQFLFEYFSETQRNKGNFPGRFSGRQFSNSRSEMNVSTLELGDSALYLCASSWTSGYEQYFGPGTRLTVT.

The gene calls are TRBV6-5 and TRBJ1-6; D gene uncertain. The germline gives CDR1 MNHEY, CDR2 SVGAGI. The CDR3 extends over 12 amino acids. V was shortened by 6 bases and J by 10 bases, with 10 bases between the two germline ends. The chain's CDR3 is CASSFIESPLHF. The DNA of the CDR3 is TGTGCCAGCAGCTTCATAGAATCACCCCTCCACTTT.

The CDR3 sequence: CASSQEAGGAPPYEQYF. The CDR3 nucleotides are TGTGCCAGCAGCCAAGAGGCAGGAGGGGCCCCGCCCTACGAGCAGTACTTC. This chain links TRBV4-2 with TRBJ2-7; D might be TRBD2 (6 bases). Germline V gene lookup returns CDR1 LGHNA and CDR2 YNFKEQ. V was clipped by 0 bases and J by 2 bases, with 17 bases between them. The CDR3 runs to 17 residues.

This clone was recorded once. The rearrangement links TRBV18 to TRBJ1-2, with D maybe TRBD1 (5 bases). The V end lost 0 bases, the J end lost 4 bases, and 9 bases lay between the germline ends. The CDR3 is 14 residues long. The germline V gene encodes CDR1 KGHSH and CDR2 LQKENI. CDR3 bases: TGTGCCAGCTCACCACCAGGACAACGCTATGGCTACACCTTC. Its translation is CASSPPGQRYGYTF.

This chain connects TRBV5-5 to TRBJ2-3, with 11 bases matching TRBD1. V was pared by 4 bases and J by 5 bases, with 3 bases of the junction left unmatched. Germline loops: CDR1 SGHKS, CDR2 YYEKEE (reference sequence). This CDR3 comprises 14 residues. CDR3 sequence reads: CASSPGTGGDTQYF. The CDR3 region has the DNA TGTGCCAGCAGCCCCGGGACAGGGGGAGATACGCAGTATTTT.

This clone was seen once. The gene calls are TRBV7-2 and TRBJ2-3; 13 bases match TRBD2. Trimming cost V 1 base and J 2 bases; bases outside gene matches: 6. This CDR3 spans 18 amino acids. Germline CDR1 is SGHTA and CDR2 is FQGNSA. CDR3 sequence: CASSLGTSGGYYTDTQYF. In DNA, the CDR3 is TGTGCCAGCAGCTTAGGGACTAGCGGGGGCTATTACACAGATACGCAGTATTTT.

The CDR3, as DNA: TGTGCCAGCAGTCTGGGAGGAAAGGCCGGGGAGCTGTTTTTT. Protein product: CASSLGGKAGELFF. V is TRBV25-1 and J is TRBJ2-2; TRBD2 is a possible D gene (6 bases). V was pared by 5 bases and J by 6 bases, with 13 bases between. The length of the CDR3 is 14 residues. Germline V lookup: CDR1 MGHDK, CDR2 SYGVNS.